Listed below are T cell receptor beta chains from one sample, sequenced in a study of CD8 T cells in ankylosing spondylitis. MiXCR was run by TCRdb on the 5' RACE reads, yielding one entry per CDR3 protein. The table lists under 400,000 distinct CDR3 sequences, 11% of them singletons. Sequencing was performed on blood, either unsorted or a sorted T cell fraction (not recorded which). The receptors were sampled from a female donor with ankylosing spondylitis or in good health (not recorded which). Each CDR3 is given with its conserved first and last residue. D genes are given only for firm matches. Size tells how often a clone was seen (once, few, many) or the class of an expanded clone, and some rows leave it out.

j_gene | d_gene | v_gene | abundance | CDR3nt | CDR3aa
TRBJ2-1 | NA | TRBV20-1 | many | TGCAGTGCTCCTAGACAGTCTACCTACAATGAGCAGTTCTTC | CSAPRQSTYNEQFF
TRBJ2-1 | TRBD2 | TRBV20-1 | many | TGCAGTGCTAGAAATAGCGGGAGGTTGGATGAGCAGTTCTTC | CSARNSGRLDEQFF
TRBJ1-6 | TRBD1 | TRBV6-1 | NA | TGTGCCAGCAGACCAATCACAGGGGGCAATAATTCACCCCTCCACTTT | CASRPITGGNNSPLHF
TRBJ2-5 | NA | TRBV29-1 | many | TGCGCGGGGGCGTACCAAGAGACCCAGTACTTC | CAGAYQETQYF
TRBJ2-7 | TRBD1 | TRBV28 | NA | TGTGCCAGCAGAGGGACAGGGGTGACCGAGCAGTACTTC | CASRGTGVTEQYF
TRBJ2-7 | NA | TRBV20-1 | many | TGCAGTGCTAGAGACGGCGTCTCCTACGAGCAGTACTTC | CSARDGVSYEQYF
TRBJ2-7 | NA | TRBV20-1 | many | TGCAGTGCTAGAGGGGCTATAGCCTACGAGCAGTACTTC | CSARGAIAYEQYF
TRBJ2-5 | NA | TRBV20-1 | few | TGCAGTGCCAAGGTCCGGGAGACCCAGTACTTC | CSAKVRETQYF
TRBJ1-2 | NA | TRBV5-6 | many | TGTGCCAGCAGCTTTAGGCCCCCGGGACGAAGCTACACCTTC | CASSFRPPGRSYTF
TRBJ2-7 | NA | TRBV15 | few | TGTGCCACCAGCAGAGATCCGGGGGCAACATACGAGCAGTACTTC | CATSRDPGATYEQYF
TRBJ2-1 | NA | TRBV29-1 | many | TGCAGCGCCAGGGCGGGTGGGGAGCAGTTCTTC | CSARAGGEQFF
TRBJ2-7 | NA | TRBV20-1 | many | TGCAGTGCAGATGGCGAGAGGCAGGTCGAGCAGTACTTC | CSADGERQVEQYF
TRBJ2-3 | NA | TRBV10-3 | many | TGTGCCATCAGTGAGTTGGGGGCTAGCGGCACAGATACGCAGTATTTT | CAISELGASGTDTQYF
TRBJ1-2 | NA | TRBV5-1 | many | TGCGCCAGCAGCTTGGCCGGTGGCGTAACCTATGGCTACACCTTC | CASSLAGGVTYGYTF
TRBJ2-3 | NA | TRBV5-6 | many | TGTGCCAGCAGCGCCCGGACTACAGATACGCAGTATTTT | CASSARTTDTQYF
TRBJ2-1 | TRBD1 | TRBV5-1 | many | TGCGCCAGCAGCTTAGACAGGGGTTTCTACAATGAGCAGTTCTTC | CASSLDRGFYNEQFF
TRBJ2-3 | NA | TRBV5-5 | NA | TGTGCCAGCAGTAAGGACGGACCCGGCACAGATACGCAGTATTTT | CASSKDGPGTDTQYF
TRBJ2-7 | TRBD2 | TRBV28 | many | TGTGCCAGCAGGACTAGCGGACCAATCTACGAGCAGTACTTC | CASRTSGPIYEQYF
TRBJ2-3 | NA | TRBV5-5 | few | TGTGCCAGCAGCTTCCCTACAGGGGATACGCAGTATTTT | CASSFPTGDTQYF
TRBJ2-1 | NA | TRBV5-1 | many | TGCGCCAGCAGCTTGGGGGACGGGGGCTACAATGAGCAGTTCTTC | CASSLGDGGYNEQFF
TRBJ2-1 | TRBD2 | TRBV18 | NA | TGTGCCAGCTCAACTCGGGGGACTAGCGGGGGTAATGAGCAGTTCTTC | CASSTRGTSGGNEQFF
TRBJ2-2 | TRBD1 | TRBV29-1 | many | TGCAGCGTTTCGGACAGGGTAGGAGGCGGGGAGCTGTTTTTT | CSVSDRVGGGELFF
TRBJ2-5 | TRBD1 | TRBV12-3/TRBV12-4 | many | TGTGCCAGCAGTAGGGACAGGCAAGAGACCCAGTACTTC | CASSRDRQETQYF
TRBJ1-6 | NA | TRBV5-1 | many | TGCGCCAGCAGCTTGGGACAGGTGGCAGAAAGTGATTCACCCCTCCACTTT | CASSLGQVAESDSPLHF
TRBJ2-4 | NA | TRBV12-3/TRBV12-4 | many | TGTGCCAGCAGTGCAGCCCCTCGGACGTTCAAAAACATTCAGTACTTC | CASSAAPRTFKNIQYF
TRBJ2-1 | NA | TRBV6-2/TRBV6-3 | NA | TGTGCCAGCAGTTACTCGGTTCAGGGTAATGAGCAGTTCTTC | CASSYSVQGNEQFF
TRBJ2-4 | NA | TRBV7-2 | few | TGTGCCAGCAGCTTATACGCAGGGAGAAACATTCAGTACTTC | CASSLYAGRNIQYF
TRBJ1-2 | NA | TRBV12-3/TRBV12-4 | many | TGTGCCAGCAGTCCACCAGGGGCGTTTCGCGGCTACACCTTC | CASSPPGAFRGYTF
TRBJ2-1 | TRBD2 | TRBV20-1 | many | TGCAGTGCTCCCGGACTAGCGGGGGGGAACAATGAGCAGTTCTTC | CSAPGLAGGNNEQFF
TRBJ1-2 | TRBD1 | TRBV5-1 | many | TGCGCCAGCAGCTCCGGACAGGGAGAAAAAGGCTACACCTTC | CASSSGQGEKGYTF
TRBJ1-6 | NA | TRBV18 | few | TGTGCCAGCTCACCAGGGGCCCCGACAGCTTCACCCCTCCACTTT | CASSPGAPTASPLHF
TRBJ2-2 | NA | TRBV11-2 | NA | TGTGCCATCAAAAAGATCACCGGGGAGCTGCTTTTT | CAIKKITGELLF
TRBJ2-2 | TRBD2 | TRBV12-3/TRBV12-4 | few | TGTGCCAGCAGTTTGGAGGGACTAGGGAACACCGGGGAGCTGTTTTTT | CASSLEGLGNTGELFF
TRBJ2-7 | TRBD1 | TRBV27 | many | TGTGCCAGCAGTTCCGGGACAGCACCCTACGAGCAGTACTTC | CASSSGTAPYEQYF
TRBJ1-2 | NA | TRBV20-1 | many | TGCAGTGCCTTTGGAAACCCTGCCGGCTACACCTTC | CSAFGNPAGYTF
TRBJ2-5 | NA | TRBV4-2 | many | TGTGCCAGCAGCCAAGAGCGTCAGTACCAAGAGACCCAGTACTTC | CASSQERQYQETQYF
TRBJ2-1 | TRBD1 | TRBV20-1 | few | TGCAGTGCTGCCCCTCCGCGGGACAGGGGTATCCATGAGCAGTTCTTC | CSAAPPRDRGIHEQFF
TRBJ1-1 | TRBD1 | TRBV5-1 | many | TGCGCCAGCAGCCTAGGACAGGGAGGCACTGAAGCTTTCTTT | CASSLGQGGTEAFF
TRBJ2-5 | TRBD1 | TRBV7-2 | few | TGTGCCAGCACTGCACAGGGGGCTGATGAGACCCAGTACTTC | CASTAQGADETQYF
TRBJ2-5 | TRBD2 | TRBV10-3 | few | TGTGCCATCAGTGAGTCGGTGGGGCTAGCGGAAGAGACCCAGTACTTC | CAISESVGLAEETQYF
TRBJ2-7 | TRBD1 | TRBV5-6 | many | TGTGCCAGCAGCTTCAGGGACAGGGGAGTAAAAGTCAACGAGCAGTACTTC | CASSFRDRGVKVNEQYF
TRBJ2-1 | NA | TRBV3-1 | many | TGTGCCAGCAGCCAGAGATACAATGAGCAGTTCTTC | CASSQRYNEQFF
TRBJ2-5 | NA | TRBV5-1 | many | TGCGCCAGCAGCTCCTTGTCCGGGGACCGAGAGACCCAGTACTTC | CASSSLSGDRETQYF